One sample yielded the 8 T cell receptor beta chains listed below, sequenced in a study of blood T cells in healthy people across ages. Through a sample-barcoded 5' primer and a J-beta primer mix, a second PCR was run for roughly 7 to 12 cycles. TCRdb analysed the 5' RACE reads with MiXCR anew, one entry per CDR3 protein. The repertoire has hundreds of thousands of distinct CDR3 sequences, 20% to 30% of them found once; the top ten carry roughly a tenth. This same sample was also taken into another study, of T cells of mothers and their children.

Sequenced: blood. The receptors were sampled from a boy aged 5 to 17 in good health.

The CDR3 nucleotides read TGCGCCAGCAGCCAAGATCGGGAAGGGTTAAACGAGCAGTACTTC. As protein: CASSQDREGLNEQYF. V usage is TRBV4-3 and J usage is TRBJ2-7; possible D gene TRBD2, 5 bases. This CDR3 spans 15 amino acids. CDR1 LGHNA and CDR2 YSLEER come from the germline V gene. V dropped 0 bases and J dropped 5 bases, with 14 bases sitting between them.

In this sample, this clonotype turned up a few times. V usage is TRBV3-1 and J usage is TRBJ2-6, with 8 bases identical to TRBD2. V shed 4 bases and J 0 bases; nucleotides not matched to a gene: 8. The CDR3 runs to 18 residues. CDR1 and CDR2 (germline): LGHDT, YNNKEL (reference sequence). CDR3 coding DNA: TGTGCCAGCAGCCCCCGGATAGCGGGAAGCTCTGGGGCCAACGTCCTGACTTTC. This gives the protein CASSPRIAGSSGANVLTF.

This clonotype was detected only once. The J gene is TRBJ2-5, the V gene TRBV7-2; TRBD2 might be the D (5 bases). The CDR3 extends over 13 amino acids. Germline lookup yields CDR1 SGHTA and CDR2 FQGNSA. Trimming left V 5 bases short and J 5 bases short, with 12 bases between. CDR3 residues: CASSRDPGETQYF. CDR3 sequence (DNA): TGTGCCAGCAGCCGGGATCCGGGGGAGACCCAGTACTTC. The variable domain in full, completed from reference TRBV7-2 and TRBJ2-5, reads GAGVSQSPSNKVTEKGKDVELRCDPISGHTALYWYRQSLGQGLEFLIYFQGNSAPDKSGLPSDRFSAERTGGSVSTLTIQRTQQEDSAVYLCASSRDPGETQYFGPGTRLLVL.

This chain uses TRBV2 with TRBJ2-5; D gene ambiguous. The closer fit of TRBJ2-1 to the DNA end suggests the J call may be wrong. CDR1 SNHLY and CDR2 FYNNEI come from the germline V gene. The CDR3 has 12 amino acids. CDR3 sequence (DNA): TGTGCCAGCAGTGAACGAACCAATGAGCAGTTCTTC. Protein product: CASSERTNEQFF.

The rearrangement joins TRBV5-5 to TRBJ2-3; possibly TRBD1 for D (6 bases). V lost 3 bases, J lost 4 bases, and 15 bases lay in between. The V gene's germline CDR1 is SGHKS and CDR2 YYEKEE (reference sequence). The CDR3 runs to 15 residues. The CDR3 region is CASSSGQKVADTQYF. The CDR3 nucleotides are TGTGCCAGCAGCTCTGGACAGAAAGTGGCAGATACGCAGTATTTT.

This sequence joins TRBV20-1 and TRBJ2-1; 7 bases map to TRBD2. Germline lookup yields CDR1 DFQATT and CDR2 SNEGSKA (reference sequence). J lost 0 bases, V lost 5 bases, and 4 bases had no gene match. The CDR3 is 14 amino acids. The CDR3 DNA reads TGCAGTGCTCCGCGGGGGAGCTCCTACAATGAGCAGTTCTTC. It yields the protein CSAPRGSSYNEQFF.

This clonotype has more than one count but fewer than ten. The chain is built from TRBV12-3 or TRBV12-4 and TRBJ2-1; D call uncertain. V lost 2 bases and J lost 7, with 15 bases in between. The CDR3 loop spans 15 amino acids. CDR3: CASSLFAWPSNEQFF. DNA of the CDR3: TGTGCCAGCAGTTTATTCGCTTGGCCTTCAAATGAGCAGTTCTTC.

Only a few counts were recorded for this clonotype. The V and J genes are TRBV28 and TRBJ2-5; D perhaps matches TRBD1 (6 bases). Looked up from germline, CDR1 is MDHEN and CDR2 is SYDVKM. The CDR3 is made up of 15 amino acids. Trimming left V 6 bases short and J 1 base short, with 15 bases between. CDR3 sequence reads: CASSWRAGAQETQYF. Here the CDR3 DNA reads TGTGCCAGCAGCTGGCGAGCAGGGGCCCAAGAGACCCAGTACTTC.